This is a list of T cell receptor beta chains from one sample in a study of chemoradiotherapy in HPV16-positive cancers. The method was immunoSEQ multiplex PCR; TCRdb's version includes in-frame clones alone and lacks a portion of them. The sample yields about 20,000 clones, roughly nine tenths seen once. Source: blood, taken from a patient who underwent chemoradiotherapy. The receptors here all came from a human donor with HPV-associated anogenital cancer. The CDR3 runs from the conserved cysteine through the conserved F or W. Each record gives: J gene, V gene, clone size, D gene, CDR3 DNA, CDR3 protein. D genes are given only for firm matches. Size is omitted from some rows. Given values are once, few, many or a class for expanded clones.

>TRBJ2-4|TRBV13|NA|TRBD2
TGTGCCAGCAGCTCCCCCACTAGCGACACCAAAAACATTCAGTACTTC
CASSSPTSDTKNIQYF
>TRBJ2-1|TRBV7-9|NA|TRBD2
TGTGCCAGCAGCTTGACCCTTCGGCGGGGGGCTACAGACAATGAGCAGTTCTTC
CASSLTLRRGATDNEQFF
>TRBJ1-5|TRBV27|NA|NA
TGTGCCAGCAGTTTAGGTAGTGCTAGCAATCAGCCCCAGCATTTT
CASSLGSASNQPQHF
>TRBJ1-3|TRBV15|few|TRBD1
TGTGCCACCAGCAGTAACCGGGACAGATCTGGAAACACCATATATTTT
CATSSNRDRSGNTIYF
>TRBJ2-7|TRBV28|NA|NA
TGTGCCAGCAGGTTACCCCCTCGTTACGAGCAGTACTTC
CASRLPPRYEQYF
>TRBJ2-2|TRBV27|NA|TRBD2
TGTGCCAGCAGAGCTCCGGGACTAGCGGCCACCGGGGAGCTGTTTTTT
CASRAPGLAATGELFF
>TRBJ2-1|TRBV5-1|NA|TRBD2
TGCGCCAGCAGCCCAGGACTAGCGGCCTACAATGAGCAGTTCTTC
CASSPGLAAYNEQFF
>TRBJ1-4|TRBV21-1|NA|NA
TGTGCCAGCAGCCAACACTCCGGAGCAACTAATGAAAAACTGTTTTTT
CASSQHSGATNEKLFF
>TRBJ2-7|TRBV28|NA|NA
TGTGCCAGCAGGGGGTGGTTTGGGGGGAACGCCTACGAGCAGTACTTC
CASRGWFGGNAYEQYF
>TRBJ1-1|TRBV27|few|NA
TGTGCCAGCAGTTTAGCCGGCAGGCTGGGGACTGAAGCTTTCTTT
CASSLAGRLGTEAFF
>TRBJ1-3|TRBV28|NA|TRBD1
TGTGCCAGCAGGGGGGACAGGGGGCCTGGAAACACCATATATTTT
CASRGDRGPGNTIYF
>TRBJ1-1|TRBV7-8|NA|NA
TGTGCCAGCAGCTTAGATCGGGGTGCGGCTTTCTTT
CASSLDRGAAFF
>TRBJ1-3|TRBV14|NA|NA
TGTGCCAGCAGCCCCCTGGGGCCCTCCGGAGGAAACACCATATATTTT
CASSPLGPSGGNTIYF
>TRBJ2-7|TRBV25-1|NA|NA
TGTGCCAGCAGTGAATGGTTCTGGGAGGAGAGCGAGCAGTACTTC
CASSEWFWEESEQYF
>TRBJ1-5|TRBV28|NA|NA
TGTGCCAGCACCGACAATTACAATCAGCCCCAGCATTTT
CASTDNYNQPQHF
>TRBJ1-2|TRBV7-9|NA|NA
TGTGCCAGCAGCTCCGGACAGTATGGCTACACCTTC
CASSSGQYGYTF
>TRBJ1-6|TRBV2|NA|NA
TGTGCCAGCAGGAGCTCCTATAATTCACCCCTCCACTTT
CASRSSYNSPLHF
>TRBJ2-5|TRBV4-1|NA|NA
TGCGCCAGCAGCCAACAGGCTACCCAAGAGACCCAGTACTTC
CASSQQATQETQYF
>TRBJ2-5|TRBV5-1|NA|NA
TGCGCCAGCAGCTTCCAAGGAGACCAAGAGACCCAGTACTTC
CASSFQGDQETQYF
>TRBJ1-6|TRBV5-4|NA|NA
TGTGCCAGCAGCTTGGTAGGGGCCACCTATAATTCACCCCTCCACTTT
CASSLVGATYNSPLHF
>TRBJ1-1|TRBV18|NA|NA
TGTGCCAGCTCACGGACGCAGAACACTGAAGCTTTCTTT
CASSRTQNTEAFF
>TRBJ2-3|TRBV10-2|NA|TRBD1
TGCGCCAGCAGTGTGACAGGGGCGGGCGATACGCAGTATTTT
CASSVTGAGDTQYF
>TRBJ2-1|TRBV5-1|NA|TRBD2
TGCGCCAGCAGCTTGTCTTTAGCGGGACTAGGCTATGAGCAGTTCTTC
CASSLSLAGLGYEQFF
>TRBJ2-2|TRBV5-4|NA|NA
TGTGCCAGCAGCTTGTTGACAACCGGGGAGCTGTTTTTT
CASSLLTTGELFF
>TRBJ1-2|TRBV4-1|NA|TRBD1
TGCGCCAGCAGCCAACCTGGGACAGGGGGCGGCTACACCTTC
CASSQPGTGGGYTF
>TRBJ2-7|TRBV5-1|NA|TRBD1
TGCGCCAGCAGCCGGCAGCCCGGGACAGGGGGCTACGAGCAGTACTTC
CASSRQPGTGGYEQYF
>TRBJ2-7|TRBV4-1|NA|NA
TGCGCCAGCAGCCAAGCGGGACATAGTCTTTACGAGCAGTACTTC
CASSQAGHSLYEQYF
>TRBJ1-5|TRBV4-1|NA|NA
TGCGCCAGCAGCCAAGTTGGGGATCCCAATCAGCCCCAGCATTTT
CASSQVGDPNQPQHF
>TRBJ2-7|TRBV5-1|NA|NA
TGCGCCAGCAGCTTGGGGCAGGGTGACGAGCAGTACTTC
CASSLGQGDEQYF
>TRBJ1-1|TRBV30|NA|NA
TGTGCCTGGAGTCCTTTCGGGGACACTGAAGCTTTCTTT
CAWSPFGDTEAFF
>TRBJ1-4|TRBV5-8|NA|NA
TGTGCCAGCGCCTCGACTAATGAAAAACTGTTTTTT
CASASTNEKLFF
>TRBJ2-6|TRBV11-2|NA|NA
TGTGCCAGCAGGGGGGGCTCTGGGGCCAACGTCCTGACTTTC
CASRGGSGANVLTF
>TRBJ1-4|TRBV10-1|NA|NA
TGCGCCAGCAGTGACGGATACAATGAAAAACTGTTTTTT
CASSDGYNEKLFF
>TRBJ1-4|TRBV7-9|NA|TRBD1
TGTGCCAGCAGCTTAACAGGGGTTAATGAAAAACTGTTTTTT
CASSLTGVNEKLFF
>TRBJ1-1|TRBV5-6|NA|NA
TGTGCCAGCAGCTTGGAAAGGGAGTCTGAAGCTTTCTTT
CASSLERESEAFF
>TRBJ2-3|TRBV5-4|NA|NA
TGTGCCAGCAGCACCGGAGGGATCGGCACAGATACGCAGTATTTT
CASSTGGIGTDTQYF
>TRBJ2-3|TRBV6-5|NA|TRBD1
TGTGCCAGCAGTCCGACAGGGTTCACAGATACGCAGTATTTT
CASSPTGFTDTQYF
>TRBJ1-1|TRBV6-6|NA|TRBD1
TGTGCCAGCAGGAAGACAGGGGAGAACACTGAAGCTTTCTTT
CASRKTGENTEAFF
>TRBJ2-7|TRBV15|NA|NA
TGTGCCACCAGCAGAGACCCGGGCTACGAGCAGTACTTC
CATSRDPGYEQYF
>TRBJ2-1|TRBV10-3|NA|TRBD2
TGTGCCATCAGTGAGTCGAGTGCTAGCGGCAATGAGCAGTTCTTC
CAISESSASGNEQFF
>TRBJ1-1|TRBV7-8|NA|NA
TGTGCCAGCAGCTTAGGAGAAAGGGTCGGGACTGAAGCTTTCTTT
CASSLGERVGTEAFF
>TRBJ1-1|TRBV15|NA|NA
TGTGCCACCAGCAGAGATATGGACGGAGGAACTGAAGCTTTCTTT
CATSRDMDGGTEAFF
>TRBJ1-1|TRBV18|NA|NA
TGTGCCAGCTCCTTAAATGCGGACACTGAAGCTTTCTTT
CASSLNADTEAFF
>TRBJ2-1|TRBV6-5|NA|NA
TGTGCCAGCAGACTAACCTTCTACAATGAGCAGTTCTTC
CASRLTFYNEQFF
>TRBJ1-3|TRBV6-5|NA|NA
TGTGCCAGCAGCCTTCACCGTGGGGGAAACACCATATATTTT
CASSLHRGGNTIYF
>TRBJ1-5|TRBV28|NA|NA
TGTGCCAGCAGTTTAACTTACAGCCCTGCGGGTCAGCCCCAGCATTTT
CASSLTYSPAGQPQHF
>TRBJ2-1|TRBV28|NA|NA
TGTGCCAGCAGTTTCCCCAGCGGCGGGATAATCCATGAGCAGTTCTTC
CASSFPSGGIIHEQFF
>TRBJ1-2|TRBV30|NA|NA
TGTGCCTGGAGTGCAGTGGGGGCTTTCGTCTATGGCTACACCTTC
CAWSAVGAFVYGYTF
>TRBJ2-1|TRBV28|NA|NA
TGTGCCAGCAGTCCCGGGGCTAATGAGCAGTTCTTC
CASSPGANEQFF
>TRBJ1-5|TRBV4-1|few|NA
TGCGCCAGCAGCCAGCAAAACACCGGGATTCAGCCCCAGCATTTT
CASSQQNTGIQPQHF
>TRBJ1-2|TRBV6-1|NA|NA
TGTGCCAGCAGGGAATGGGGGTCCTATGGCTACACCTTC
CASREWGSYGYTF
>TRBJ1-1|TRBV11-2|NA|NA
TGTGCCAGCAGTGCCACGGGGGTGAACACTGAAGCTTTCTTT
CASSATGVNTEAFF
>TRBJ1-1|TRBV13|NA|TRBD1
TGTGCCAGCAGCTTATGGGGCGGACAGGGAAACACTGAAGCTTTCTTT
CASSLWGGQGNTEAFF
>TRBJ2-2|TRBV7-3|NA|NA
TGTGCCAGCAGCCCCCGAGGAGGGGCTCTCACCGGGGAGCTGTTTTTT
CASSPRGGALTGELFF
>TRBJ2-2|TRBV6-5|once|NA
TGTGCCAGCAGTTACTCGATCGGACGATCCACCGGGGAGCTGTTTTTT
CASSYSIGRSTGELFF
>TRBJ2-5|TRBV29-1|NA|NA
TGCAGCGTTGTCGCACCACAAGAGACCCAGTACTTC
CSVVAPQETQYF